The 16 T cell receptor beta chains below come from one sample, sequenced in a study of T cells in lung cancer brain metastases. Profiled with immunoSEQ multiplex PCR; TCRdb holds only in-frame clones, not every one. The profile shows around 2,000 clones, about 89% of them singletons. The specimen sequenced was tumor tissue from a brain metastasis. The receptors were gathered from a woman aged 45-65 years with non-small cell lung cancer that had spread to the brain.

The chain joins TRBV9 to TRBJ1-1, with D unresolved. Deletions cut 3 bases from V and 5 bases from J, with 14 bases between. Per the germline V gene, CDR1 is SGDLS and CDR2 is YYNGEE. The CDR3 has 14 amino acids. The CDR3 region is CASSADGRTTEAFF. In nucleotides, the CDR3 is TGTGCCAGCAGCGCAGACGGGAGAACAACTGAAGCTTTCTTT.

This clone was seen just once. The rearrangement joins TRBV11-2 to TRBJ2-2; no clear D. The CDR3 is made up of 13 amino acids. Looked up from germline, CDR1 is SGHAT and CDR2 is FQNNGV. V lost 6 bases to trimming and J lost 7 bases, with 12 bases between them. In DNA form, the CDR3 reads TGTGCCAGCAGTTACGATTGGGGCGGGGAGCTGTTTTTT. This sequence encodes CASSYDWGGELFF.

This clone was recorded once. The chain joins TRBV5-5 to TRBJ2-1, with 10 bases aligning to TRBD2. This CDR3 comprises 15 residues. Germline CDR1 is SGHKS and CDR2 is YYEKEE (reference sequence). The V and J ends lost 4 bases and 8 bases, in that order; junction bases with no gene match: 9. In DNA, the CDR3 is TGTGCCAGCAGCCCACGAGCGGGAGGGGGGGATGAGCAGTTCTTC. This translates into CASSPRAGGGDEQFF.

V gene TRBV11-2 combines with J gene TRBJ1-1, with D unclear. V lost 3 bases and J lost 4, with 15 bases in between. Germline V CDR1 and CDR2: SGHAT, FQNNGV. CDR3 length equals 15 residues. The CDR3 nucleotides are TGTGCCAGCAGCTTCGGTGACCTTAAAGGCACTGAAGCTTTCTTT. Its protein product is CASSFGDLKGTEAFF.

The chain joins TRBV19 to TRBJ2-1; TRBD1 or TRBD2 may be the D gene (5 bases each). V gave up 1 base and J gave up 8 bases, with 9 bases separating them. Germline assignment: CDR1 LNHDA and CDR2 SQIVND (reference sequence). CDR3 length: 13 residues. CDR3 sequence: CASSIVKGHEQFF. The CDR3 DNA reads TGTGCCAGTAGTATAGTAAAGGGACATGAGCAGTTCTTC.

V is TRBV7-2 and J is TRBJ1-2, with 11 bases matching TRBD1. The CDR3 has 14 residues. Looked up from germline, CDR1 is SGHTA and CDR2 is FQGNSA. Losses at the gene ends were 4 bases for V and 6 bases for J; bases not matched to a gene: 4. CDR3 bases: TGTGCCAGCAGCTACCGGGACAGGGGGGATGGCTACACCTTC. It is translated as CASSYRDRGDGYTF. The whole variable domain, remainder taken from reference TRBV7-2 and TRBJ1-2, is GAGVSQSPSNKVTEKGKDVELRCDPISGHTALYWYRQSLGQGLEFLIYFQGNSAPDKSGLPSDRFSAERTGGSVSTLTIQRTQQEDSAVYLCASSYRDRGDGYTFGSGTRLTVV.

The J gene is TRBJ2-5, the V gene TRBV9; 10 bases match TRBD2. V shed 6 bases, J shed 4 bases, and the junction held 6 bases outside the gene matches. Germline values: CDR1 SGDLS, CDR2 YYNGEE. The CDR3 length is 14 residues. The CDR3 here is CASNQRGGLETQYF. The CDR3, as DNA: TGTGCCAGCAACCAGCGGGGGGGCCTAGAGACCCAGTACTTC.

A single count supports this clone. CDR3 coding DNA: TGTGCCAGCAGCCCCTACACTACTATGAACACCGGGGAGCTGTTTTTT. This codes for CASSPYTTMNTGELFF. The V gene is TRBV7-2, the J gene TRBJ2-2; D is unclear. The V end lost 5 bases, the J end lost 1 base, and 14 bases lay between the germline ends. The CDR3 has 16 residues. Germline assignment: CDR1 SGHTA and CDR2 FQGNSA.

The CDR3: CASSQRRWGRSNQPQHF. CDR3 bases: TGTGCCAGCAGTCAACGACGATGGGGGAGAAGCAATCAGCCCCAGCATTTT. This chain connects TRBV5-6 to TRBJ1-5; possibly TRBD1 for D (5 bases). This CDR3 comprises 17 residues. Germline CDR1 reads SGHDT; CDR2 reads YYEEEE. V lost 5 bases, J lost 1 base, and 19 bases lay in between.

J is TRBJ2-2 and V is TRBV18; 11 nucleotides align to TRBD1. The CDR3 runs 15 residues. Germline V gene sequence: CDR1 KGHSH, CDR2 LQKENI. V lost 3 bases and J lost 6; bases outside the gene matches: 3. The CDR3 DNA reads TGTGCCAGCTCACCGGACAGGGGGCGGTCCGGGGAGCTGTTTTTT. Translation gives CASSPDRGRSGELFF.

The chain employs TRBV28 and TRBJ1-5; maybe TRBD1 (6 bases). There are 14 residues in the CDR3. Germline values: CDR1 MDHEN, CDR2 SYDVKM. V lost 6 bases and J lost 4, with 13 bases in between. The CDR3 region has the DNA TGTGCCAGCAGAATTCGACAGGCGAATCAGCCCCAGCATTTT. Protein product: CASRIRQANQPQHF.

This rearrangement joins TRBV4-2 to TRBJ2-5, with D possibly TRBD2 on 6 matching bases. Trimming removed 4 bases from V and 3 bases from J, with 15 bases in between. This CDR3 has 15 residues. Germline assignment: CDR1 LGHNA and CDR2 YNFKEQ. CDR3 nucleotides: TGTGCCAGCAGCCCCGGAGGATGGAGGGAAGAGACCCAGTACTTC. Amino acids: CASSPGGWREETQYF.

The V and J genes are TRBV7-9 and TRBJ2-2, with D perhaps TRBD2 (5 bases). Germline V lookup: CDR1 SEHNR, CDR2 FQNEAQ (reference sequence). Trimming took 3 bases from V and 5 from J, leaving 16 bases between them. The CDR3 is made up of 16 amino acids. CDR3 sequence reads: CASSFLAGARTGELFF. CDR3 sequence (DNA): TGTGCCAGCAGCTTCCTGGCGGGCGCTAGGACCGGGGAGCTGTTTTTT.

The CDR3 nucleotides are TGTGCCTGGGGGATTAGAGATACGCAGTATTTT. Protein: CAWGIRDTQYF. The genes are TRBV30 and TRBJ2-3, with D hard to call. V lost 5 bases, J lost 5 bases, and 8 bases lay in between. This CDR3 is 11 amino acids long. Germline CDR1 is GTSNPN and CDR2 is SVGIG (reference sequence). Full variable domain (rest looked up from reference TRBV30 and TRBJ2-3): SQTIHQWPATLVQPVGSPLSLECTVEGTSNPNLYWYRQAAGRGLQLLFYSVGIGQISSEVPQNLSASRPQDRQFILSSKKLLLSDSGFYLCAWGIRDTQYFGPGTRLTVL.

CDR3 bases: TGTGCCAGCAGCTTAGCCCTGGGACCAGGAAACACCATATATTTT. The encoded protein is CASSLALGPGNTIYF. The chain has TRBV7-2 and TRBJ1-3; D might be TRBD1 (5 bases). Germline CDR1 is SGHTA and CDR2 is FQGNSA. This CDR3 has 15 residues. The V end lost 0 bases, the J end lost 4 bases, and 10 bases lay between the germline ends.

The chain has TRBV4-3 and TRBJ1-4; the D gene is possibly TRBD1 (5 bases). CDR1 LGHNA and CDR2 YSLEER come from the germline V gene. The CDR3 totals 19 residues. V lost 0 bases and J 0 bases, leaving 17 bases between the germline ends. CDR3 amino acids: CASSQDFSQGFATNEKLFF. In DNA, the CDR3 is TGCGCCAGCAGCCAAGATTTCTCCCAGGGCTTTGCAACTAATGAAAAACTGTTTTTT.